This T cell receptor (beta chain) was sequenced for a study of shared clonotypes between healthy human individuals. In regard to this clone: The antigen is undetermined.

Naive CD8 cells lacked CD45RO, underwent positive selection for CCR7 and left out terminally differentiated effector memory CD45RA+ cells. Donors were Caucasian adults residing in Nashville, Tennessee, USA. The CDR3 has 14 residues. Germline lookup yields CDR1 SGHKS and CDR2 YYEKEE (reference sequence). Trimming left V 4 bases short and J 0 bases short, with 9 bases between. Source study methods: There were no quality scores in the junction-only immunoSEQ sequences, so filtering differed. Sequencing used immunoSEQ multiplex PCR; TCRdb keeps in-frame clones, though not all of them. That table gives V, J and clone size, and the DNA gave D and trimming. The sample consists of over 2,000,000 clones, 85% to 95% of them appearing once. Study-level points and caveats: Sample collection involved blood only; tissue repertoires are likely different. Naive subsets generally had larger estimated richness than memory subsets.

Sequencing input: naive CD8+ T cells from PBMCs. The sequence was collected from a man aged 18 to 30 in good health. Some clones in this sample may be carry-over from other donors' samples. The chain combines TRBV5-5 with TRBJ2-3; no firm D call. CDR3 region: CASSAMRSTDTQYF. The CDR3 DNA reads TGTGCCAGCAGCGCCATGCGGAGCACAGATACGCAGTATTTT. Combining the CDR3 with reference TRBV5-5 and TRBJ2-3 gives the whole variable domain DAGVTQSPTHLIKTRGQQVTLRCSPISGHKSVSWYQQVLGQGPQFIFQYYEKEERGRGNFPDRFSARQFPNYSSELNVNALLLGDSALYLCASSAMRSTDTQYFGPGTRLTVL.